This T cell receptor beta chain was sequenced for a study of blood T cell repertoires in COVID-19. The CDR3 spans 14 residues. Trimming removed 4 bases at V and 0 bases at J, with 3 bases between. In germline, CDR1 is KGHDR, CDR2 SFDVKD. Data came from immunoSEQ multiplex PCR; TCRdb stores just in-frame clones and leaves some out. The data show about 99,000 clones, about 90% seen once. The chain is built from TRBV24-1 and TRBJ2-6; D not certain. This sequence was found in a man aged 45-60 years with COVID-19, enrolled during active disease. The sequenced material came from peripheral blood. CDR3 bases: TGTGCCACCAGTGACCTCTCTGGGGCCAACGTCCTGACTTTC. It is translated as CATSDLSGANVLTF.